What follows are 13 T cell receptor beta chains derived from one specimen sequenced in a study of cytomegalovirus exposure and HLA in healthy donors. The PCR used 60 Vbeta and 13 Jbeta primers. The protocol was immunoSEQ multiplex PCR, while the TCRdb copy is restricted to in-frame clones and leaves out a portion. This table holds 130,000 or so clones, less than 80% found once. Sample: PBMCs. The origin of the receptors is a man aged 35 to 55 in good health and CMV-seropositive.

The chain combines TRBV2 with TRBJ2-3; 12 nucleotides align to TRBD2. In germline, CDR1 is SNHLY, CDR2 FYNNEI. Unmatched junction bases numbered 13, after V lost 7 bases and J lost 2 bases. The CDR3 spans 18 residues. The CDR3 bases are TGTGCCAGCAATAACCGGCTGACTAGCGGGGGCTTCACAGATACGCAGTATTTT. Encoded protein: CASNNRLTSGGFTDTQYF.

V usage is TRBV29-1 and J usage is TRBJ2-6, with TRBD1 matching 8 bases. The trim removed 6 bases at V and 2 bases at J, leaving 6 bases unmatched. This CDR3 has 15 amino acids. The germline CDR1 and CDR2 sequences are SQVTM and ANQGSEA. The CDR3 loop reads CSVGQGGAGANVLTF. The CDR3 nucleotides read TGCAGCGTCGGACAGGGTGGGGCTGGGGCCAACGTCCTGACTTTC.

V usage is TRBV27 and J usage is TRBJ2-7; tentatively, D is TRBD1 (6 bases). Germline CDR1 is MNHEY and CDR2 is SMNVEV (reference sequence). The V end lost 5 bases, the J end lost 2 bases, and 16 bases lay between the germline ends. The CDR3 consists of 15 residues. CDR3 coding DNA: TGTGCCAGCAGTCATCAGGGGAGCCCGACCTACGAGCAGTACTTC. This sequence encodes CASSHQGSPTYEQYF.

This clone has more than one count but fewer than ten. The V call is TRBV29-1, the J call TRBJ2-1; TRBD1 matches at 8 bases. The J segment lost 3 bases and the V segment lost 4 bases, leaving 5 bases of the junction unmatched. Looked up from germline, CDR1 is SQVTM and CDR2 is ANQGSEA. There are 14 residues in the CDR3. CDR3 nucleotides: TGCAGCGTTGGGAGACAGGGGCGCTACAATGAGCAGTTCTTC. Its translation is CSVGRQGRYNEQFF.

The chain has TRBV28 and TRBJ2-7, with a tentative D call TRBD1 (6 bases). Trimming removed 9 bases at V and 3 bases at J, with 12 bases between. CDR1 is MDHEN, CDR2 SYDVKM, per germline. CDR3 size: 12 residues. In DNA, the CDR3 is TGTGCCAGTACAGGACAGAACTACGAGCAGTACTTC. This codes for CASTGQNYEQYF.

The V gene is TRBV2, the J gene TRBJ2-7; 9 positions match TRBD1. Trimming cost V 0 bases and J 3 bases; bases outside gene matches: 6. Per the germline V gene, CDR1 is SNHLY and CDR2 is FYNNEI. The CDR3 is 16 residues long. Written as DNA, the CDR3 is TGTGCCAGCAGTGAAGCGAGGGGACAGGGATACTACGAGCAGTACTTC. Translated: CASSEARGQGYYEQYF.

The chain links TRBV27 to TRBJ2-1, with 10 bases identical to TRBD1. The CDR3 is made up of 16 amino acids. CDR1 and CDR2 (germline): MNHEY, SMNVEV (reference sequence). V lost 5 bases to trimming and J lost 3 bases; unmatched junction nucleotides: 7. CDR3 nucleotide sequence: TGTGCCAGCAGTCTTGTATGGACAGGGGGCTACAATGAGCAGTTCTTC. Its protein product is CASSLVWTGGYNEQFF.

This clone was seen only once. The chain employs TRBV29-1 and TRBJ2-3; 8 positions agree with TRBD1. V lost 0 bases to trimming and J lost 3 bases; unmatched junction nucleotides: 11. The CDR3 runs 17 residues. Germline CDR1 and CDR2: SQVTM and ANQGSEA. The CDR3 loop reads CSVEDPLTGDRTDTQYF. CDR3 nucleotides: TGCAGCGTTGAAGATCCCCTCACAGGGGACAGGACAGATACGCAGTATTTT.

This clone occurred once. The chain couples TRBV7-8 to TRBJ2-7; TRBD1 agrees at 8 bases. This CDR3 has 15 amino acids. From germline, CDR1 is SGHVS and CDR2 FQNEAQ. J was trimmed by 3 bases and V by 0 bases; bases with no gene match: 4. For the CDR3, the DNA is TGTGCCAGCAGCTTAGCGTTACAGGGGGGCTACGAGCAGTACTTC. It codes for CASSLALQGGYEQYF.

This sequence joins TRBV6-5 and TRBJ1-1; D perhaps matches TRBD1 (6 bases). This CDR3 has 14 residues. Trimming removed 6 bases from V and 4 bases from J, with 15 bases in between. The germline V gene has CDR1 MNHEY and CDR2 SVGAGI. CDR3 residues: CASRKQGFGTEAFF. CDR3 bases: TGTGCCAGCAGAAAACAGGGATTTGGCACTGAAGCTTTCTTT.

CDR3 amino acids: CAWSSTGTVTDTQYF. DNA for the CDR3: TGTGCCTGGAGTTCGACAGGGACTGTCACAGATACGCAGTATTTT. The chain combines TRBV30 with TRBJ2-3, with a weak D call TRBD1 (7 bases). Germline-derived CDR1 and CDR2 are GTSNPN and SVGIG (reference sequence). This CDR3 contains 15 residues. Deletions cut 2 bases from V and 2 bases from J, with 14 bases between.

The chain has TRBV19 and TRBJ2-7, with D tentatively TRBD1 (6 bases). The CDR3 extends over 12 amino acids. Germline V gives CDR1 LNHDA, CDR2 SQIVND (reference sequence). V lost 6 bases and J 6 bases, leaving 12 bases between the germline ends. This CDR3 reads CASRPQGGEQYF. The CDR3, as DNA: TGTGCCAGTAGACCCCAAGGGGGCGAGCAGTACTTC. Full variable domain (outside the CDR3, taken from reference TRBV19 and TRBJ2-7): DGGITQSPKYLFRKEGQNVTLSCEQNLNHDAMYWYRQDPGQGLRLIYYSQIVNDFQKGDIAEGYSVSREKKESFPLTVTSAQKNPTAFYLCASRPQGGEQYFGPGTRLTVT.

This clone was recorded once. This chain links TRBV16 with TRBJ1-2; 7 positions match TRBD1. CDR1 and CDR2 (germline): KGHSY, FQNENV. The CDR3 totals 15 residues. J lost 4 bases, V lost 2 bases, and 7 bases had no gene match. CDR3 in amino acids: CASSQKMGQSYGYTF. The CDR3 nucleotides read TGTGCCAGCAGCCAAAAGATGGGACAGTCCTATGGCTACACCTTC.